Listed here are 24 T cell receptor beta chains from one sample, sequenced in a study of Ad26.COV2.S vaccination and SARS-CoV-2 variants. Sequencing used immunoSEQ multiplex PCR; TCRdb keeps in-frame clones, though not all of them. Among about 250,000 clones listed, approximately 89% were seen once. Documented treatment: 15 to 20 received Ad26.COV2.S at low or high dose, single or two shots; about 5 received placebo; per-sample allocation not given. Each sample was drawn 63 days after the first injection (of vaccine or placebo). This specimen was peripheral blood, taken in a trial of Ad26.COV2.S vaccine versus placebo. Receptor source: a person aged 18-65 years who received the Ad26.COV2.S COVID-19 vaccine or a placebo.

CDR3 DNA: TGTGCTAGTGGTTTTACCAGGGCCGGGGAGCTGTTTTTT. Translated, it gives CASGFTRAGELFF. This chain links TRBV12-5 with TRBJ2-2; weak D call: TRBD1 (5 bases). The V and J ends lost 3 bases and 6 bases respectively, with 8 bases between them. Germline V gives CDR1 LGHNT, CDR2 FRNRAP. The CDR3 is 13 amino acids.

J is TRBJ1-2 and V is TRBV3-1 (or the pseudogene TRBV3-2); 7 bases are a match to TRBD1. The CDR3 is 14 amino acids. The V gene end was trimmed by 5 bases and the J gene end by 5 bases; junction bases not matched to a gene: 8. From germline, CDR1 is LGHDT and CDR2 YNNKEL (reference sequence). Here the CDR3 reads CASSNLDREYGYTF. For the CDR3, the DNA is TGTGCCAGCAGCAACTTAGACAGGGAGTATGGCTACACCTTC.

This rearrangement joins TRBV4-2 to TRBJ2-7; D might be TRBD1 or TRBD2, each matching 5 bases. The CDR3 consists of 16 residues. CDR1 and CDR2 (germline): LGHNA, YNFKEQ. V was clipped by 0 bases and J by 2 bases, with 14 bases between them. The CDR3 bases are TGTGCCAGCAGCCAAGAGGTATGGGGGTTTGCCTACGAGCAGTACTTC. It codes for CASSQEVWGFAYEQYF.

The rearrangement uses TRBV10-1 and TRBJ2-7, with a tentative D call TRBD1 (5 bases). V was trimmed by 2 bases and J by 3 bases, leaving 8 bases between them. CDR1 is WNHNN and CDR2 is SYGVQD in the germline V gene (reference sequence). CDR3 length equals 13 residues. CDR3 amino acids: CASSEGQGYEQYF. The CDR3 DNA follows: TGCGCCAGCAGTGAGGGTCAGGGCTACGAGCAGTACTTC.

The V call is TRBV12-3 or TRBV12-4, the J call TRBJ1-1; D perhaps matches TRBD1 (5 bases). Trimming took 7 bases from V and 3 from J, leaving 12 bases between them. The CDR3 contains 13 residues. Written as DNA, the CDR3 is TGTGCCAGCAATCCCGGGACCTACACTGAAGCTTTCTTT. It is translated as CASNPGTYTEAFF.

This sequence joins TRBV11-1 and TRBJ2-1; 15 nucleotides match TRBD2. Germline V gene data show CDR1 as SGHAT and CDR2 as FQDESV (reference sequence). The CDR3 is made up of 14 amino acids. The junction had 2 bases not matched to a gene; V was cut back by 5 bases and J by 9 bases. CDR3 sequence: CASSPGLAGGEQFF. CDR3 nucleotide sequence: TGTGCCAGCAGCCCGGGACTAGCGGGAGGTGAGCAGTTCTTC.

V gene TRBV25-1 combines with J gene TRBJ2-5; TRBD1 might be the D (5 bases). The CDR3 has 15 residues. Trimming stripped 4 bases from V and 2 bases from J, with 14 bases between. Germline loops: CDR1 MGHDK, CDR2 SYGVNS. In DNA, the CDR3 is TGTGCCAGCAGTGGTCCCCAGGGTCATCAAGAGACCCAGTACTTC. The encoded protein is CASSGPQGHQETQYF.

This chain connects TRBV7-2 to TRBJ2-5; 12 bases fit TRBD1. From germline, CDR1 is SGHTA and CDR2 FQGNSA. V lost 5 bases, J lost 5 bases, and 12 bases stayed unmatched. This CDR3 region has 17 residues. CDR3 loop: CASSTHRGTGGMETQYF. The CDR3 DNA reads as TGTGCCAGCAGCACGCATAGGGGGACAGGGGGCATGGAGACCCAGTACTTC. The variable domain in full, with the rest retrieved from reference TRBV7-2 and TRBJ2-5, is GAGVSQSPSNKVTEKGKDVELRCDPISGHTALYWYRQSLGQGLEFLIYFQGNSAPDKSGLPSDRFSAERTGGSVSTLTIQRTQQEDSAVYLCASSTHRGTGGMETQYFGPGTRLLVL.

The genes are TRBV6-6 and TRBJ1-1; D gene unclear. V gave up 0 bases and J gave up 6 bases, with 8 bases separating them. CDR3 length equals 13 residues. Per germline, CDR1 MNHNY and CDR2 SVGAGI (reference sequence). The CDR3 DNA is TGTGCCAGCAGTTACTCGCCTGGGGCTGAAGCTTTCTTT. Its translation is CASSYSPGAEAFF.

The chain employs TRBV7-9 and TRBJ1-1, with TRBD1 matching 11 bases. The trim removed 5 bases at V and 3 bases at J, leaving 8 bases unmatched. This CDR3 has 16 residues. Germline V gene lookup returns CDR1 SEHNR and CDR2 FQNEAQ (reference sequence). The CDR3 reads CASSMDRGRFDTEAFF. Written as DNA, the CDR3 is TGTGCCAGCAGCATGGACAGGGGGCGCTTCGACACTGAAGCTTTCTTT.

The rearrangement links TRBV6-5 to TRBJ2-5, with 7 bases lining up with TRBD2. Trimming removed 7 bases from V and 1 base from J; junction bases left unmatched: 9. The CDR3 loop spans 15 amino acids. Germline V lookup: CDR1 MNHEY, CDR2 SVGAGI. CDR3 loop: CASTGGPDIQETQYF. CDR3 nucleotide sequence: TGTGCCAGCACGGGAGGCCCTGATATCCAAGAGACCCAGTACTTC.

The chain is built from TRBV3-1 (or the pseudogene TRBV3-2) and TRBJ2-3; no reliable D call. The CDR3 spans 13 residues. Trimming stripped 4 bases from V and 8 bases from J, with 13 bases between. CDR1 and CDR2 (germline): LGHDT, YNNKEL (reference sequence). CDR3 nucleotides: TGTGCCAGCAGCCCTAGTGAGACCGTTACGCAGTATTTT. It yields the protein CASSPSETVTQYF.

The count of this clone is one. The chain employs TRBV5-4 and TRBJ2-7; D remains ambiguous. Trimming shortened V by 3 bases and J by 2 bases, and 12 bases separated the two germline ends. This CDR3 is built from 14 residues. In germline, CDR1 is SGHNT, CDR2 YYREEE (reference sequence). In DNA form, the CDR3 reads TGTGCCAGCAGCTCGGCGTCTTCCCCCTACGAGCAGTACTTC. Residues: CASSSASSPYEQYF.

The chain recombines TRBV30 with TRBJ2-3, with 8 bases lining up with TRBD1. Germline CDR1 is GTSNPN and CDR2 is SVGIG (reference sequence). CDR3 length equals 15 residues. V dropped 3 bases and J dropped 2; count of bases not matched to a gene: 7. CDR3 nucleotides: TGTGCCTGGAGCCCTACAGGGGGTTTCACAGATACGCAGTATTTT. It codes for CAWSPTGGFTDTQYF.

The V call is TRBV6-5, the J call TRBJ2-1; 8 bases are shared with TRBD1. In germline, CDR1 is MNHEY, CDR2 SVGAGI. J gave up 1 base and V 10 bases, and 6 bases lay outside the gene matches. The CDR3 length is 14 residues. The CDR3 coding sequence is TGTGCCATCGCCAGGGGGCCATCCTACAATGAGCAGTTCTTC. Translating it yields CAIARGPSYNEQFF.

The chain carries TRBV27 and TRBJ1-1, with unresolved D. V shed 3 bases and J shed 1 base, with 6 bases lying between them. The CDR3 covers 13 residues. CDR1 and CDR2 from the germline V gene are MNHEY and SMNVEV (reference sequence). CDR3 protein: CASSFSTNTEAFF. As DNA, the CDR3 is TGTGCCAGCAGTTTTTCCACGAACACTGAAGCTTTCTTT.

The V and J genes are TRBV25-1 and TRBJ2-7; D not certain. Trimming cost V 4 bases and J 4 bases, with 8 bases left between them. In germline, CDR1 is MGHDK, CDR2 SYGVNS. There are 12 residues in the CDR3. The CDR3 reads CASSGQEYEQYF. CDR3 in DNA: TGTGCCAGCAGTGGACAAGAGTACGAGCAGTACTTC.

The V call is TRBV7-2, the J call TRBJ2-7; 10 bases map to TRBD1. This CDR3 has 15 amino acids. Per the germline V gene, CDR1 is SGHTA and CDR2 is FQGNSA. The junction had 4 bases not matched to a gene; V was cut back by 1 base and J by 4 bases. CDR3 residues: CASSLEWTGGYEQYF. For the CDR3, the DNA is TGTGCCAGCAGCTTAGAGTGGACAGGGGGATACGAGCAGTACTTC.

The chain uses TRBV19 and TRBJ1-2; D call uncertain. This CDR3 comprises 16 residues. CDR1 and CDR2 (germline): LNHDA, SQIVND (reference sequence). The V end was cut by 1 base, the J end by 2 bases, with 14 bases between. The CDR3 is CASSIVRQTGNYGYTF. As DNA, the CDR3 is TGTGCCAGTAGTATAGTACGGCAGACCGGGAACTATGGCTACACCTTC.

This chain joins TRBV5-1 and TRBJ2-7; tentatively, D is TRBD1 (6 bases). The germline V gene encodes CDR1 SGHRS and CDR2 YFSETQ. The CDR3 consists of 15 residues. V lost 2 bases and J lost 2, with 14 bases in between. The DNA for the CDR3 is TGCGCCAGCAGCTTTTTAACAGGGTACACCTACGAGCAGTACTTC. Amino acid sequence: CASSFLTGYTYEQYF.

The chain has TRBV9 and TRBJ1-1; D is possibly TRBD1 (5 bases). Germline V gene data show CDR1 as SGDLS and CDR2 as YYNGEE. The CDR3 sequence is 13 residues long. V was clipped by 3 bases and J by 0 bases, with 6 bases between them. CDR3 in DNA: TGTGCCAGCAGCGAGGGGATGAACACTGAAGCTTTCTTT. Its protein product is CASSEGMNTEAFF.

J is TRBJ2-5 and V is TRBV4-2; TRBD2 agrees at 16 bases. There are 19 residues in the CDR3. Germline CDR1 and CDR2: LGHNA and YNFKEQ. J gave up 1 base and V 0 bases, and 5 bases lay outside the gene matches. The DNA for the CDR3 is TGTGCCAGCAGCCAAGATCCCGGGACTAGCGGGGGGGTCCAAGAGACCCAGTACTTC. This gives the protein CASSQDPGTSGGVQETQYF.

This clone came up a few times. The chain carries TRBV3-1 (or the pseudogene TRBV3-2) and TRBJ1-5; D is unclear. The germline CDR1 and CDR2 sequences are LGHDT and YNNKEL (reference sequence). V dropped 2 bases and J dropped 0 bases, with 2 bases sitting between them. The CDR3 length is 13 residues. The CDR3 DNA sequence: TGTGCCAGCAGCCAACTTAGCAATCAGCCCCAGCATTTT. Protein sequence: CASSQLSNQPQHF.

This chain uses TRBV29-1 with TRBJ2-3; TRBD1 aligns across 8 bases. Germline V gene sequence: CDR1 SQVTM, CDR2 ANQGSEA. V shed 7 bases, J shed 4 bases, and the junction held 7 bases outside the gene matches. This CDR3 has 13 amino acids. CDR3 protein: CSAARGPADTQYF. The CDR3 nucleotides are TGCAGCGCCGCCAGGGGGCCCGCAGATACGCAGTATTTT.